The clone carrying this T cell receptor beta chain was seen a few times. The sample holds other DNA sequences that translate to the same CDR3. Clones were read by immunoSEQ multiplex PCR, and TCRdb kept only the in-frame ones, dropping some. The table has about 240,000 clones, approximately 87% seen once; the top ten hold around 2.6%. The data are from a study of cytomegalovirus exposure and HLA in healthy donors. V was pared by 5 bases and J by 6 bases, with 11 bases between. CDR3 size: 12 residues. Germline V gives CDR1 SGHAT, CDR2 FQNNGV. The specimen sequenced was PBMCs. The receptor's source is a man between 18 and 29 years old in good health and CMV-seronegative. The chain combines TRBV11-2 with TRBJ2-7; D gene ambiguous. The CDR3 sequence: CASSLAGGEQYF. In nucleotides, the CDR3 is TGTGCCAGCAGCCTCGCCGGTGGCGAGCAGTACTTC. The whole variable domain, remainder taken from reference TRBV11-2 and TRBJ2-7, is EAGVAQSPRYKIIEKRQSVAFWCNPISGHATLYWYQQILGQGPKLLIQFQNNGVVDDSQLPKDRFSAERLKGVDSTLKIQPAKLEDSAVYLCASSLAGGEQYFGPGTRLTVT.